The 19 T cell receptor beta chains listed next were all sequenced from one sample in a study of blood T cell repertoires in COVID-19 (dated by TCRdb to between 2020 and 2021). Receptors were amplified or captured by the immunoSEQ multiplex PCR assay. In TCRdb, the immuneACCESS table is reduced to in-frame sequences with V and J assigned. These tables do not hold every clone; where another copy was compared, an unresolved V gene accounts for under half, and the others remain unexplained. The sample table lists about 300,000 clones, around 90% of them with a count of one. In total, the top ten clones hold 6.8% of the sample. The source material was peripheral blood. The receptors stem from a woman aged 25-40 years with COVID-19, enrolled during active disease.

The J gene is TRBJ2-4, the V gene TRBV4-3; D may be TRBD1 (9 bases). Germline CDR1 LGHNA, CDR2 YSLEER. CDR3 length: 17 residues. V gave up 3 bases and J gave up 8 bases, with 23 bases separating them. The CDR3 region is CASSHLYGGGQGDIQYF. In DNA, the CDR3 is TGCGCCAGCAGCCACCTCTACGGGGGGGGACAGGGTGACATTCAGTACTTC.

The genes are TRBV14 and TRBJ2-7; unclear D gene. This CDR3 region has 13 residues. Germline-derived CDR1 and CDR2 are SGHDN and FVKESK. V lost 4 bases and J 0 bases, leaving 7 bases between the germline ends. The DNA for the CDR3 is TGTGCCAGCAGCCTGAGGAGCTCCTACGAGCAGTACTTC. Protein product: CASSLRSSYEQYF. The whole variable domain, remainder taken from reference TRBV14 and TRBJ2-7, is EAGVTQFPSHSVIEKGQTVTLRCDPISGHDNLYWYRRVMGKEIKFLLHFVKESKQDESGMPNNRFLAERTGGTYSTLKVQPAELEDSGVYFCASSLRSSYEQYFGPGTRLTVT.

V gene TRBV5-1 combines with J gene TRBJ2-1; 7 nucleotides align to TRBD2. Germline CDR1 is SGHRS and CDR2 is YFSETQ. This CDR3 is 15 amino acids long. The V and J ends lost 1 base and 0 bases, in that order; junction bases with no gene match: 1. In nucleotides, the CDR3 is TGCGCCAGCAGCTTGCCTAGCGGCTCCTACAATGAGCAGTTCTTC. Residues: CASSLPSGSYNEQFF. Complete variable domain (other parts from reference TRBV5-1 and TRBJ2-1): KAGVTQTPRYLIKTRGQQVTLSCSPISGHRSVSWYQQTPGQGLQFLFEYFSETQRNKGNFPGRFSGRQFSNSRSEMNVSTLELGDSALYLCASSLPSGSYNEQFFGPGTRLTVL.

The rearrangement uses TRBV10-1 and TRBJ2-2; D might be TRBD2 (6 bases). The V end was cut by 4 bases, the J end by 6 bases, with 18 bases between. The CDR3 is made up of 16 amino acids. Germline loops: CDR1 WNHNN, CDR2 SYGVQD (reference sequence). CDR3 sequence (DNA): TGCGCCAGCAGTGGCCTCGGACTATCCTCACCCGGGGAGCTGTTTTTT. Amino acids: CASSGLGLSSPGELFF.

V usage is TRBV9 and J usage is TRBJ2-7, with D possibly matching TRBD2 (6 bases). The CDR3 is 14 amino acids. V gave up 4 bases and J gave up 2 bases, with 13 bases separating them. Germline CDR1 and CDR2: SGDLS and YYNGEE. The DNA for the CDR3 is TGTGCCAGCAGCTCGGGCGGGGAGGCCTACGAGCAGTACTTC. It translates to CASSSGGEAYEQYF.

The chain couples TRBV24-1 to TRBJ1-5; 7 nucleotides line up with TRBD1. CDR3 length: 14 residues. The germline gives CDR1 KGHDR, CDR2 SFDVKD. The trim removed 4 bases at V and 9 bases at J, leaving 8 bases unmatched. The CDR3 reads CATSDGTEVGPQHF. Written as DNA, the CDR3 is TGTGCCACCAGTGACGGGACAGAGGTGGGGCCCCAGCATTTT.

The chain links TRBV15 to TRBJ1-1; TRBD1 is a possible D gene (6 bases). Trimming left V 3 bases short and J 5 bases short, with 16 bases between. The CDR3 consists of 15 residues. From germline, CDR1 is LNHNV and CDR2 YYDKDF (reference sequence). Here the CDR3 DNA reads TGTGCCACCAGCAGGGGAGAGACAGGTAGGACTGAAGCTTTCTTT. Protein: CATSRGETGRTEAFF. The variable domain in full, with the rest retrieved from reference TRBV15 and TRBJ1-1, is DAMVIQNPRYQVTQFGKPVTLSCSQTLNHNVMYWYQQKSSQAPKLLFHYYDKDFNNEADTPDNFQSRRPNTSFCFLDIRSPGLGDTAMYLCATSRGETGRTEAFFGQGTRLTVV.

The chain uses TRBV28 and TRBJ1-1; 12 bases line up with TRBD1. This CDR3 has 16 residues. Germline CDR1 reads MDHEN; CDR2 reads SYDVKM. J was trimmed by 3 bases and V by 8 bases; bases with no gene match: 10. CDR3 sequence reads: CASSSGTGGAYTEAFF. Here the CDR3 DNA reads TGTGCCAGCTCTTCCGGGACAGGGGGCGCATACACTGAAGCTTTCTTT.

This clone appeared a single time. J is TRBJ1-1 and V is TRBV28, with D tentatively TRBD1 (5 bases). The CDR3 is 12 amino acids. Germline V CDR1 and CDR2: MDHEN, SYDVKM. V dropped 6 bases and J dropped 3 bases, with 8 bases sitting between them. The CDR3 DNA is TGTGCCAGCAGGTGGGGGGACACTGAAGCTTTCTTT. Translation: CASRWGDTEAFF.

CDR3 in amino acids: CASSPPGTGELFF. CDR3 DNA: TGTGCCAGCAGCCCCCCGGGAACCGGGGAGCTGTTTTTT. The genes are TRBV9 and TRBJ2-2; D might be TRBD2 (5 bases). V lost 4 bases, J lost 5 bases, and 9 bases lay in between. This CDR3 comprises 13 residues. Germline V CDR1 and CDR2: SGDLS, YYNGEE.

The table lists this clone with a few counts. This chain uses TRBV9 with TRBJ2-7, with 11 positions matching TRBD2. Trimming removed 3 bases from V and 0 bases from J; junction bases left unmatched: 5. This CDR3 comprises 16 residues. Germline-derived CDR1 and CDR2 are SGDLS and YYNGEE. In nucleotides, the CDR3 is TGTGCCAGCAGCGCGGGACTAGCGGCCTCCTCCTACGAGCAGTACTTC. Translation gives CASSAGLAASSYEQYF.

The rearrangement links TRBV3-1 (or the pseudogene TRBV3-2) to TRBJ1-2; 10 bases fit TRBD1. Losses at the gene ends were 5 bases for V and 0 bases for J; bases not matched to a gene: 3. Germline V lookup: CDR1 LGHDT, CDR2 YNNKEL (reference sequence). This CDR3 has 15 residues. The CDR3 region has the DNA TGTGCCAGCAGCGCCGGGACAGGGGCTAACTATGGCTACACCTTC. Protein product: CASSAGTGANYGYTF.

This clone has a single count. In DNA form, the CDR3 reads TGTGCCAGTAGAACCGGGACACTCAATGAGCAGTTCTTC. Translation gives CASRTGTLNEQFF. The rearrangement uses TRBV19 and TRBJ2-1; weak D call: TRBD1 (6 bases). CDR3 length: 13 residues. V lost 6 bases, J lost 6 bases, and 12 bases lay in between. CDR1 and CDR2 (germline): LNHDA, SQIVND (reference sequence).

This clone was recorded only once. The chain carries TRBV7-9 and TRBJ1-2, with 8 bases lining up with TRBD1. Germline assignment: CDR1 SEHNR and CDR2 FQNEAQ (reference sequence). The V gene end was trimmed by 0 bases and the J gene end by 12 bases; junction bases not matched to a gene: 6. CDR3 length: 13 residues. CDR3 protein: CASSLARGHSDTF. The DNA of the CDR3 is TGTGCCAGCAGCTTAGCCAGGGGGCATTCAGACACCTTC.

In this sample, this clone turned up once. The genes are TRBV2 and TRBJ1-1; D might be TRBD1 (6 bases). The V gene lost 8 bases and the J gene lost 4 bases, with 17 bases spanning the gap. The germline CDR1 and CDR2 sequences are SNHLY and FYNNEI. This CDR3 contains 14 residues. The CDR3 spells CASYRDITSTEAFF. CDR3 bases: TGTGCCAGCTACCGGGACATCACGAGCACTGAAGCTTTCTTT.

V is TRBV11-2 and J is TRBJ1-6; 7 nucleotides align to TRBD1. The CDR3 totals 14 residues. Germline CDR1 SGHAT, CDR2 FQNNGV. J was trimmed by 7 bases and V by 3 bases; bases with no gene match: 3. The CDR3 coding sequence is TGTGCCAGCAGCTTTTTACAGGGGAATTCACCCCTCCACTTT. Amino acids: CASSFLQGNSPLHF.

The chain employs TRBV19 and TRBJ2-3; D perhaps matches TRBD1 (6 bases). V was shortened by 6 bases and J by 0 bases, with 19 bases between the two germline ends. CDR3 length equals 17 residues. Germline CDR1 reads LNHDA; CDR2 reads SQIVND (reference sequence). CDR3 residues: CASRQNGRDTSTDTQYF. CDR3 sequence (DNA): TGTGCCAGTAGGCAGAATGGCCGGGACACAAGCACAGATACGCAGTATTTT.

This chain connects TRBV2 to TRBJ2-7; 9 bases fit TRBD1. Per germline, CDR1 SNHLY and CDR2 FYNNEI. V shed 6 bases, J shed 9 bases, and the junction held 15 bases outside the gene matches. This CDR3 comprises 15 residues. The CDR3, as DNA: TGTGCCAGCAGGCCTCCCCCGGACAGGGGACTGCGGCAGTACTTC. Encoded protein: CASRPPPDRGLRQYF.

This rearrangement joins TRBV9 to TRBJ2-1; TRBD1 is a possible D gene (5 bases). Germline values: CDR1 SGDLS, CDR2 YYNGEE. The CDR3 has 16 amino acids. V was shortened by 0 bases and J by 6 bases, with 16 bases between the two germline ends. CDR3 DNA: TGTGCCAGCAGCGTAGCGCCCAGGGCTGGTTCCAATGAGCAGTTCTTC. Translation: CASSVAPRAGSNEQFF.